The rows below give T cell receptor beta chains drawn from one sample of a study of T cells in Graves' hyperthyroidism and ophthalmopathy. MiXCR was run by TCRdb on the multiplex PCR reads, yielding one entry per CDR3 protein. The profile shows about 640,000 distinct CDR3 sequences, about 14% of them singletons. Source material: blood. Receptors were obtained from a woman in her 50s with Graves' ophthalmopathy. Each CDR3 is given with its conserved first and last residue. D genes are given only for firm matches. The size entry is marked missing in some rows and otherwise reads once, few, many or a size class.

clone_size,d_call,v_call,j_call,cdr3_nt,cdr3_aa
many,TRBD2,TRBV20-1,TRBJ2-7,TGCAGTGCTAGATGGGCGGGAGGGCCCTACGAGCAGTACTTC,CSARWAGGPYEQYF
many,TRBD1,TRBV5-1,TRBJ2-7,TGCGCCAGCAGCTTACAGGGGGCGAACGAGCAGTACTTC,CASSLQGANEQYF
-,-,TRBV29-1,TRBJ2-1,TGCAGCGTCGATGACAGCGTTGGACGAAATGAGCAGTTCTTC,CSVDDSVGRNEQFF
many,-,TRBV7-9,TRBJ2-7,TGTGCCAGCAGCTTAGTAGGAGGTAGCAAAGAGCAGTACTTC,CASSLVGGSKEQYF
-,-,TRBV11-3,TRBJ1-1,TGTGCCAGCAGCTTAGAGGCCCAGGGGACCACTGAAGCTTTCTTT,CASSLEAQGTTEAFF
many,-,TRBV7-2,TRBJ1-5,TGTGCCAGCAGCTTAAATGCACCATATAGCAATCAGCCCCAGCATTTT,CASSLNAPYSNQPQHF
many,TRBD1,TRBV7-9,TRBJ1-1,TGTGCCAGCAGCGCCCGGGACAGGGGGGACACTGAAGCTTTCTTT,CASSARDRGDTEAFF
many,-,TRBV2,TRBJ2-3,TGTGCCAGCAGTACGGACACAGATACGCAGTATTTT,CASSTDTDTQYF
few,-,TRBV28,TRBJ1-4,TGTGCCAGCAGTTCGAGGGGGTCTAATGAAAAACTGTTTTTT,CASSSRGSNEKLFF
-,TRBD1,TRBV30,TRBJ1-5,TGTGCCTGGAGTGGAGTGGGACAGCTATATCAGCCCCAGCATTTT,CAWSGVGQLYQPQHF
many,-,TRBV7-9,TRBJ2-5,TGTGCCAGCAGCTTAGAGGGCCGTGAGCAAGAGACCCAGTACTTC,CASSLEGREQETQYF
few,-,TRBV20-1,TRBJ2-5,TGCAGCGTTGAAGATTTTTGGGCGGAAGAGACCCAGTACTTC,CSVEDFWAEETQYF
many,TRBD2,TRBV7-2,TRBJ2-7,TGTGCCAGCAGCCTGTCAGTAGCGGGAGCCCCCCCCTACGAGCAGTACTTC,CASSLSVAGAPPYEQYF
-,-,TRBV25-1,TRBJ1-2,TGTGCCAGCAGTGACCGATGGACACAAAACTATGGCTACACCTTC,CASSDRWTQNYGYTF
many,TRBD1,TRBV28,TRBJ1-1,TGTGCCGCAGGGTTACAGGGGGGTGGCACTGAAGCTTTCTTT,CAAGLQGGGTEAFF
-,TRBD2,TRBV7-3,TRBJ2-2,TGTGCCAGCAAGCTGAGCGGGAGCCAGGACGGGGAGCTGTTTTTT,CASKLSGSQDGELFF
-,TRBD1,TRBV10-3,TRBJ1-2,TGTGCCATCAGTGAGTCACAGGGGGCCGGCTACACCTTC,CAISESQGAGYTF
many,-,TRBV6-2/TRBV6-3,TRBJ1-1,TGTGCCAGCAGCTACTCCGGGACACCGAACACTGAAGCTTTCTTT,CASSYSGTPNTEAFF
many,-,TRBV12-3/TRBV12-4,TRBJ1-2,TGTGCCAGCACCCCACCCCAGGGAAGCTATGGCTACACCTTC,CASTPPQGSYGYTF
few,-,TRBV9,TRBJ2-2,TGTGCCAGCAGCGGGGCAGGGCCGAACACCGGGGAGCTGTTTTTT,CASSGAGPNTGELFF
few,TRBD1,TRBV20-1,TRBJ2-7,TGCAGTGCTAGAGACAGGGACAGGGCACCAACCTACGAGCAGTACTTC,CSARDRDRAPTYEQYF
many,TRBD2,TRBV24-1,TRBJ2-7,TGTGCCACCAGTGATTTGGTGACTAGCGGGATTGACGAGCAGTACTTC,CATSDLVTSGIDEQYF
-,-,TRBV20-1,TRBJ2-7,TGCAGTGCTAGTCCGTGGGGGCTCCACGGGAACGAGCAGTACTTC,CSASPWGLHGNEQYF
many,-,TRBV29-1,TRBJ1-1,TGCAGCGTTGGGTCTTGGGGGCGGCCTGAAGCTTTCTTT,CSVGSWGRPEAFF
few,-,TRBV5-1,TRBJ2-3,TGCGCCAGCAGAATACATAGCGAGGCGTTATTGCGCACAGATACGCAGTATTTT,CASRIHSEALLRTDTQYF